One and the same sample provided the 5 T cell receptor beta chains below, sequenced in a study of blood T cell repertoires in COVID-19 (TCRdb year 2020). The receptor library was made with the immunoSEQ multiplex PCR assay. This immuneACCESS table, as held by TCRdb, lists in-frame sequences with V and J called but not all clones. Of the missing ones, under half trace to an unresolved V gene in checked studies; the others have no known cause. In this sample the table shows about 360,000 clones, approximately 89% of which occur a single time. The ten largest clones take up 1.5% to 2% of the sample. Sequencing used PBMCs or T cells enriched from blood (not recorded which). Receptor source: a man in his forties in a cohort exposed to, infected with or recovered from COVID-19 (not recorded which).

This clone was found a few times. Other nucleotide sequences in the sample specify the same CDR3. This chain uses TRBV15 with TRBJ2-7; weak D call: TRBD2 (5 bases). CDR3 length: 13 amino acids. Germline V lookup: CDR1 LNHNV, CDR2 YYDKDF (reference sequence). The germline V and J ends were trimmed by 3 bases and 3 bases, with 9 bases remaining between them. The CDR3 sequence: CATSRGSSYEQYF. DNA of the CDR3: TGTGCCACCAGCAGGGGGAGTAGCTACGAGCAGTACTTC.

This chain links TRBV27 with TRBJ2-7; possible D gene TRBD1, 5 bases. Trimming removed 6 bases from V and 2 bases from J, with 14 bases in between. CDR1 and CDR2 from the germline V gene are MNHEY and SMNVEV (reference sequence). This CDR3 spans 14 amino acids. As DNA, the CDR3 is TGTGCCAGCAGATTTAGCTCGACAGCCTACGAGCAGTACTTC. This translates into CASRFSSTAYEQYF.

The chain links TRBV6-5 to TRBJ1-2; a weak D match, TRBD1 (6 bases). V shed 10 bases and J shed 8 bases, with 26 bases lying between them. Looked up from germline, CDR1 is MNHEY and CDR2 is SVGAGI. This CDR3 is 15 amino acids long. In DNA form, the CDR3 reads TGTGCCATTGGGGGAGCAGGGGAATATGCCTACGGCTACACCTTC. This translates into CAIGGAGEYAYGYTF.

V usage is TRBV2 and J usage is TRBJ1-1; no clear D gene. Trimming pared 3 bases from V and 1 base from J, leaving 9 bases between. The CDR3 is 14 amino acids. In germline, CDR1 is SNHLY, CDR2 FYNNEI. CDR3 in amino acids: CASSDGRENTEAFF. Here the CDR3 DNA reads TGTGCCAGCAGTGATGGGAGGGAGAACACTGAAGCTTTCTTT.

V is TRBV11-3 and J is TRBJ2-3; possible D gene TRBD2, 6 bases. CDR1 is SGHNT and CDR2 is YENEEA in the germline V gene. The CDR3 runs 15 residues. Deletions cut 1 base from V and 4 bases from J, with 12 bases between. CDR3 sequence (DNA): TGTGCCAGCAGCTTAGGACTAGTGGGTTCAGATACGCAGTATTTT. It yields the protein CASSLGLVGSDTQYF.